This TCR beta chain was recovered during a study of T-cell reconstitution after alpha-beta-depleted transplantation in children. Unique molecular identifiers featured in how the TCRbeta library was prepared. Each CDR3 protein is one row after TCRdb ran MiXCR on the PCR reads. The data show some 500,000 distinct CDR3 sequences, around 19% seen once. The CDR3 runs to 16 residues. Trimming left V 5 bases short and J 0 bases short, with 17 bases between. Looked up from germline, CDR1 is DFQATT and CDR2 is SNEGSKA (reference sequence). This sample comprised PBMCs from the stem cell graft donor, obtained from the stem cell graft. The V gene is TRBV20-1, the J gene TRBJ2-1; no clear D. This clonotype originated in a human donor who donated a stem cell graft to a child with acute lymphoblastic leukemia. The CDR3 protein is CSAGVEAPSSYNEQFF. The CDR3 DNA follows: TGCAGTGCTGGGGTTGAGGCTCCGAGCTCCTACAATGAGCAGTTCTTC.